What follows are 18 T cell receptor beta chains derived from one specimen sequenced in a study of early T cells in non-severe SARS-CoV-2 infection. TCRdb independently ran MiXCR on the 5' RACE reads; one entry per CDR3 protein. The sample records about 55,000 distinct CDR3 sequences, 6.6% being singletons. The sequenced sample was whole blood, obtained at baseline. These receptors came from an adult who was a healthcare worker with PCR-confirmed SARS-CoV-2 infection or an uninfected control (not recorded which).

This clonotype was counted at least ten times. The rearrangement joins TRBV11-2 to TRBJ1-5; D is unclear. This CDR3 region has 16 residues. Per the germline V gene, CDR1 is SGHAT and CDR2 is FQNNGV. The V gene lost 0 bases and the J gene lost 0 bases, with 9 bases spanning the gap. The CDR3 here is CASSLEQTYSNQPQHF. Here the CDR3 DNA reads TGTGCCAGCAGCTTAGAACAGACTTATAGCAATCAGCCCCAGCATTTT.

In this sample, this clonotype turned up many times. The CDR3 is CASSWTGKEAFF. DNA for the CDR3: TGCGCCAGCAGCTGGACGGGAAAAGAAGCTTTCTTT. This chain connects TRBV5-1 to TRBJ1-1; D call uncertain. Germline CDR1 reads SGHRS; CDR2 reads YFSETQ. The ends were cut back, 3 bases at V and 8 bases at J, with 11 bases in the middle. The CDR3 extends over 12 amino acids.

This clonotype was seen at least ten times. V usage is TRBV10-3 and J usage is TRBJ2-7; TRBD1 or TRBD2 may be the D gene (5 bases each). Germline CDR1 reads ENHRY; CDR2 reads SYGVKD. The CDR3 length is 14 residues. Trimming stripped 6 bases from V and 3 bases from J, with 15 bases between. The CDR3 DNA reads as TGTGCCATCAGAAAGGGGACGGGGTACTACGAGCAGTACTTC. Translated: CAIRKGTGYYEQYF.

In this sample, this clonotype turned up many times. The chain joins TRBV27 to TRBJ2-7; D is perhaps TRBD1 (6 bases). With 3 bases removed from V and 4 bases from J, the gap between germline ends came to 13 bases. Germline CDR1 reads MNHEY; CDR2 reads SMNVEV (reference sequence). This CDR3 has 14 amino acids. The CDR3 sequence is CASSFRPGAYEQYF. The CDR3 DNA follows: TGTGCCAGCAGTTTTAGGCCAGGGGCTTACGAGCAGTACTTC.

This clonotype was observed a handful of times. CDR3 nucleotide sequence: TGTGCCAGCAGCCAATTTATCTTCACAGATACGCAGTATTTT. Protein: CASSQFIFTDTQYF. The chain joins TRBV11-2 to TRBJ2-3; D is uncertain. Looked up from germline, CDR1 is SGHAT and CDR2 is FQNNGV. The V gene lost 5 bases and the J gene lost 2 bases, with 11 bases spanning the gap. The CDR3 runs 14 residues.

The table lists this clonotype with many counts. The chain couples TRBV2 to TRBJ1-5; D gene uncertain. The CDR3 sequence is 13 residues long. V was pared by 6 bases and J by 4 bases, with 10 bases between. Germline CDR1 reads SNHLY; CDR2 reads FYNNEI. The DNA for the CDR3 is TGTGCCAGCAGCCTTTGGGCGAATCAGCCCCAGCATTTT. Translation: CASSLWANQPQHF. The variable domain in full, completed from reference TRBV2 and TRBJ1-5, reads EPEVTQTPSHQVTQMGQEVILRCVPISNHLYFYWYRQILGQKVEFLVSFYNNEISEKSEIFDDQFSVERPDGSNFTLKIRSTKLEDSAMYFCASSLWANQPQHFGDGTRLSIL.

This clonotype was picked up many times. The J gene is TRBJ2-7, the V gene TRBV29-1, with a weak D call TRBD2 (6 bases). V was pared by 0 bases and J by 3 bases, with 9 bases between. The CDR3 is made up of 13 amino acids. Looked up from germline, CDR1 is SQVTM and CDR2 is ANQGSEA. The CDR3, as DNA: TGCAGCGTTGAAGAGGGGAGGAACTACGAGCAGTACTTC. This translates into CSVEEGRNYEQYF.

This clonotype was seen many times. The chain couples TRBV28 to TRBJ1-5; 9 nucleotides agree with TRBD1. Germline V gene sequence: CDR1 MDHEN, CDR2 SYDVKM. Germline trimming cut 6 bases from V and 7 bases from J; bases unmatched to any gene: 7. This CDR3 is built from 14 residues. The DNA of the CDR3 is TGTGCCAGCAGCTTCCCGACAGGGGGGCAGCCCCAGCATTTT. Its protein product is CASSFPTGGQPQHF.

The chain uses TRBV3-1 and TRBJ1-1, with a possible D match to TRBD1 (5 bases). This CDR3 contains 13 residues. Per germline, CDR1 LGHDT and CDR2 YNNKEL (reference sequence). The V end was cut by 0 bases, the J end by 8 bases, with 10 bases between. The CDR3 nucleotides are TGTGCCAGCAGCCAAGATTGGGGGTCGGAAGCTTTCTTT. Translated: CASSQDWGSEAFF.

This clonotype was observed a few times. The rearrangement links TRBV12-3 or TRBV12-4 to TRBJ2-3; D could derive from TRBD1 or TRBD2 (5 bases each). This CDR3 comprises 15 residues. V dropped 5 bases and J dropped 5 bases, with 17 bases sitting between them. The CDR3 loop is CASSPLGQGGDTQYF. CDR3 DNA sequence: TGTGCCAGCAGTCCTCTGGGGCAAGGAGGAGATACGCAGTATTTT.

V usage is TRBV7-6 and J usage is TRBJ2-2; no clear D. CDR1 and CDR2 (germline): SGHVS, FNYEAQ. V lost 4 bases and J 0 bases, leaving 6 bases between the germline ends. The CDR3 is 14 residues long. This CDR3 is CASSSQTNTGELFF. CDR3 sequence (DNA): TGTGCCAGCAGCTCTCAGACGAACACCGGGGAGCTGTTTTTT.

The genes are TRBV7-2 and TRBJ1-1; unclear D gene. The CDR3 loop spans 14 amino acids. V was clipped by 4 bases and J by 4 bases, with 13 bases between them. Germline CDR1 reads SGHTA; CDR2 reads FQGNSA. The CDR3 region has the DNA TGTGCCAGCAGCTCCATGGGCCAGGCCACTGAAGCTTTCTTT. As protein: CASSSMGQATEAFF.

The chain joins TRBV27 to TRBJ2-1, with no clear D. The germline V and J ends were trimmed by 7 bases and 9 bases, with 10 bases remaining between them. Germline lookup yields CDR1 MNHEY and CDR2 SMNVEV (reference sequence). The CDR3 totals 11 residues. The CDR3 here is CASMGDGEQFF. The CDR3 bases are TGTGCCAGCATGGGTGACGGTGAGCAGTTCTTC.

Many counts were recorded for this clonotype. The genes are TRBV20-1 and TRBJ2-1; D is undetermined. Germline CDR1 and CDR2: DFQATT and SNEGSKA (reference sequence). The CDR3 has 14 amino acids. The V and J ends lost 1 base and 7 bases respectively, with 14 bases between them. The CDR3 region has the DNA TGCAGTGCTAGAGGACCCAGGTTAGAAAATGAGCAGTTCTTC. This codes for CSARGPRLENEQFF.

This clonotype showed up just once. A much larger clone sits a single nucleotide away, making a read error possible. V and J are TRBV28 and TRBJ2-7; tentative D call: TRBD2 (5 bases). The CDR3 spans 14 residues. In germline, CDR1 is MDHEN, CDR2 SYDVKM. CDR3 nucleotides: TGTGCCAGCAGTTTATACGACTACGCCTACAAGCAGTACTTC. It is translated as CASSLYDYAYKQYF.

This clonotype was counted between two and nine times. The J gene is TRBJ2-7, the V gene TRBV6-2 or TRBV6-3, with 7 bases aligning to TRBD1. V lost 4 bases, J lost 3 bases, and 3 bases stayed unmatched. Looked up from germline, CDR1 is MNHEY and CDR2 is SVGEGT. The CDR3 contains 13 residues. The CDR3 protein is CASSLRTGYEQYF. As DNA, the CDR3 is TGTGCCAGCAGTTTAAGGACAGGCTACGAGCAGTACTTC.

The chain links TRBV11-3 to TRBJ2-3; 11 nucleotides agree with TRBD1. The J segment lost 6 bases and the V segment lost 3 bases, leaving 8 bases of the junction unmatched. The CDR3 has 16 amino acids. Germline values: CDR1 SGHNT, CDR2 YENEEA. The CDR3 is CASSLGTGGNADTQYF. DNA of the CDR3: TGTGCCAGCAGCTTGGGGACAGGGGGGAATGCGGATACGCAGTATTTT.

This sequence joins TRBV5-1 and TRBJ1-5; 10 bases agree with TRBD1. This CDR3 is built from 15 residues. Germline values: CDR1 SGHRS, CDR2 YFSETQ. With V trimmed by 4 bases and J by 7 bases, 8 bases remained unmatched. The CDR3 bases are TGCGCCAGCAGCCTAGGGACAGGGGCTTGGCAGCCCCAGCATTTT. It codes for CASSLGTGAWQPQHF.